This T cell receptor beta chain was observed in a study of human T cells and chemical hapten exposure. Overall study context: The variation in per-sample TCR yields arose mainly from small differences in pooled library volumes.

Specified time point: healthy volunteer bleed at 6 weeks. The starting material, unfractionated whole blood, was used for total RNA extraction. Individual cDNA molecules each carried unique molecular identifiers attached by the library. From the RACE reads, TCRdb called clonotypes with MiXCR, one entry per CDR3 protein. The table includes 55,000 to 75,000 distinct CDR3 sequences, about 6% detected once. V was pared by 8 bases and J by 2 bases, with 18 bases between. This CDR3 comprises 15 residues. In germline, CDR1 is MDHEN, CDR2 SYDVKM. This clonotype has more than one count but fewer than ten. The origin of this receptor is a female donor in good health. Some clones in this sample may be carry-over from other donors' samples. Sequencing was carried out using whole blood. The chain joins TRBV28 to TRBJ2-5; D uncertain. CDR3 sequence reads: CASARRALFQETQYF. For the CDR3, the DNA is TGTGCCAGCGCTCGCCGGGCCCTGTTTCAAGAGACCCAGTACTTC.